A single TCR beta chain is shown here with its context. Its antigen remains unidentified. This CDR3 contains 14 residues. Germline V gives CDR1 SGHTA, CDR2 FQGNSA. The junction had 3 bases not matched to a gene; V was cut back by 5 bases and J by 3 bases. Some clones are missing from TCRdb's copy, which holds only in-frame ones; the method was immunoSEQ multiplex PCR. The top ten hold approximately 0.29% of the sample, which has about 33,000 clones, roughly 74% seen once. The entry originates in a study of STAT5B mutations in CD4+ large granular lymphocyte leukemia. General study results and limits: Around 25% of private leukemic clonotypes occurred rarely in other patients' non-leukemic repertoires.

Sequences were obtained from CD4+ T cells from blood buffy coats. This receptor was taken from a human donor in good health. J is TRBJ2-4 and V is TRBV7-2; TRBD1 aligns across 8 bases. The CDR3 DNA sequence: TGTGCCAGCAGCCCACAGGGGGGCAAAAACATTCAGTACTTC. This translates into CASSPQGGKNIQYF.